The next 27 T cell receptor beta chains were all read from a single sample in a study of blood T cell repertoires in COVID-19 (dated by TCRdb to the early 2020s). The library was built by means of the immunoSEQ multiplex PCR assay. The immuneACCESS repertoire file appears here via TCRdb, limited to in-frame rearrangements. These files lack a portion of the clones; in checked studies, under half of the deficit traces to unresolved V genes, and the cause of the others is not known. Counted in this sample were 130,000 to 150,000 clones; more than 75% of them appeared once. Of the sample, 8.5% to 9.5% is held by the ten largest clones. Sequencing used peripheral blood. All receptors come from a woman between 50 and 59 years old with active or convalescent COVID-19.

This chain's CDR3 is CASSYSTTSDEKLFF. CDR3 DNA sequence: TGTGCCAGCAGTTACTCGACGACTTCCGATGAAAAACTGTTTTTT. V is TRBV6-2 or TRBV6-3 and J is TRBJ1-4; D not resolved. Germline V CDR1 and CDR2: MNHEY, SVGEGT. The CDR3 sequence is 15 residues long. V lost 0 bases and J lost 6, with 11 bases in between.

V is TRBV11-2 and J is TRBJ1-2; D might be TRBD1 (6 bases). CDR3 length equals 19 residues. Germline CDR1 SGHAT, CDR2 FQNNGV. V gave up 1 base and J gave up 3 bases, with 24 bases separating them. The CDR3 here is CASSLAPNRVGLTDYGYTF. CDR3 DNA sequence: TGTGCCAGCAGCTTAGCCCCTAACAGGGTAGGGCTAACTGACTATGGCTACACCTTC.

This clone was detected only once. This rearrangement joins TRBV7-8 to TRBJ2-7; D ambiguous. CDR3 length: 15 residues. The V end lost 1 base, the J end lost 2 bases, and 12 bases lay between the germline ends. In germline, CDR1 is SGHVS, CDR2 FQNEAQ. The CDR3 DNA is TGTGCCAGCAGCTTAGTCGTGGCAGGTACCTACGAGCAGTACTTC. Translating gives CASSLVVAGTYEQYF.

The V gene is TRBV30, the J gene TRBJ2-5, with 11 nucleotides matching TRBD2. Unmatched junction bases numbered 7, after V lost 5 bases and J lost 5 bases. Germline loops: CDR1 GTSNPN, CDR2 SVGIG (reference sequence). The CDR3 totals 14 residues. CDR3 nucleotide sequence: TGTGCCTGGGCTTTAGCGGGAGGGCCCGAGACCCAGTACTTC. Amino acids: CAWALAGGPETQYF.

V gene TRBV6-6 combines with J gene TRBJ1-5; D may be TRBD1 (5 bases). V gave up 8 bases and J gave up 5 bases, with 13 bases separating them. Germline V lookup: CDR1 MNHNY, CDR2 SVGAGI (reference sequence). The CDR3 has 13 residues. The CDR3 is CASRDGGYQPQHF. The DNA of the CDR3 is TGTGCCAGCCGGGACGGGGGATATCAGCCCCAGCATTTT.

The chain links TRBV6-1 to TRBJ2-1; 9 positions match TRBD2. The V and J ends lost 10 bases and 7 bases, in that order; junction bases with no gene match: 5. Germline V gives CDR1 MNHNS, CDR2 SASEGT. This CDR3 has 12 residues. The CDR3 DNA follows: TGTGCCACCCTCGCGGGGGGGAATGAGCAGTTCTTC. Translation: CATLAGGNEQFF.

CDR3 sequence reads: CAWSLSFGGGQPQHF. CDR3 in DNA: TGTGCCTGGAGTTTGAGTTTTGGGGGGGGACAGCCCCAGCATTTT. The chain has TRBV30 and TRBJ1-5; tentative D call: TRBD1 (5 bases). Trimming took off 2 bases at V and 7 bases at J, with 18 bases between the two ends. The germline V gene encodes CDR1 GTSNPN and CDR2 SVGIG (reference sequence). The CDR3 spans 15 residues.

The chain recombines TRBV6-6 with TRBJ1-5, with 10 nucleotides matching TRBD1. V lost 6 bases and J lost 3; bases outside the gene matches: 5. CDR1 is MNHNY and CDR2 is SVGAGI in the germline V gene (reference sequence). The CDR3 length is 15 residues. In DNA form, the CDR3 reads TGTGCCAGCAGAGACAGGGGGCTGGCCAATCAGCCCCAGCATTTT. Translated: CASRDRGLANQPQHF.

Here the CDR3 reads CASSLSGRRETQYF. CDR3 sequence (DNA): TGTGCCAGCAGCTTAAGCGGGAGAAGAGAGACCCAGTACTTC. The chain uses TRBV7-2 and TRBJ2-5, with 8 bases matching TRBD2. J was trimmed by 4 bases and V by 2 bases; bases with no gene match: 3. Germline lookup yields CDR1 SGHTA and CDR2 FQGNSA. The CDR3 is made up of 14 amino acids.

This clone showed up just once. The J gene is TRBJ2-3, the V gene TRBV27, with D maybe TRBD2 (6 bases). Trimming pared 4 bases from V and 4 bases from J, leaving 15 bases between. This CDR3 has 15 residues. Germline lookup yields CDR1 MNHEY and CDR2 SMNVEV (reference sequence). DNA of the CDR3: TGTGCCAGCAGTTGGACCGGGAGAGGCGCAGATACGCAGTATTTT. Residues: CASSWTGRGADTQYF.

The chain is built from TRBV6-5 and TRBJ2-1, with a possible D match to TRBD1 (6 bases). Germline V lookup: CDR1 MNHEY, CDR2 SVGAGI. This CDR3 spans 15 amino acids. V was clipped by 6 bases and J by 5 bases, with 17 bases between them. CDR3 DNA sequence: TGTGCCAGCAGACCTGACCGGGACACTAACAATGAGCAGTTCTTC. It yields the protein CASRPDRDTNNEQFF.

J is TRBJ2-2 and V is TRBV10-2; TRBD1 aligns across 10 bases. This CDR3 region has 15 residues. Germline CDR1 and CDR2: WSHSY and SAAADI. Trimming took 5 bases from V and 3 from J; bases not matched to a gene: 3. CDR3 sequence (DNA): TGCGCCAGCAGTCAGACAGGGGGCGACACCGGGGAGCTGTTTTTT. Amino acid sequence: CASSQTGGDTGELFF.

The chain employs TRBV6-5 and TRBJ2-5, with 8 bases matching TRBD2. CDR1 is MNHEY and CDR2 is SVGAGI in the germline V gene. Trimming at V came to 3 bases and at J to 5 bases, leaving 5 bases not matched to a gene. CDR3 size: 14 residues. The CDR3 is CASSYAGRGETQYF. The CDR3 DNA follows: TGTGCCAGCAGTTATGCCGGGAGGGGTGAGACCCAGTACTTC.

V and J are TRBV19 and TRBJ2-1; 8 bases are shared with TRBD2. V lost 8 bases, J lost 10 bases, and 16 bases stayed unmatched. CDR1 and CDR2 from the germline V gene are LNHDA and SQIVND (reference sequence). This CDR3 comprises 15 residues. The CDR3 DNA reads TGTGCCAGTTCCGCCGGGACTAGTGAGGTGGAGGAGCAGTTCTTC. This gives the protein CASSAGTSEVEEQFF.

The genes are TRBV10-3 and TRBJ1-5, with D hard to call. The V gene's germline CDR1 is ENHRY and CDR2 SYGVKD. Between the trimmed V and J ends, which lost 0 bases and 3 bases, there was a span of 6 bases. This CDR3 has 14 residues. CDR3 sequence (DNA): TGTGCCATCAGTGAGTCGACTCCCAATCAGCCCCAGCATTTT. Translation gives CAISESTPNQPQHF.

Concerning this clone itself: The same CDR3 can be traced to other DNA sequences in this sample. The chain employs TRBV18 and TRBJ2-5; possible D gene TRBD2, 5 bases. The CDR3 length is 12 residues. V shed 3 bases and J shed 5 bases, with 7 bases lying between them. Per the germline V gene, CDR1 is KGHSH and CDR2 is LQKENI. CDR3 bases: TGTGCCAGCTCACCCGGGGAGGAGACCCAGTACTTC. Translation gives CASSPGEETQYF.

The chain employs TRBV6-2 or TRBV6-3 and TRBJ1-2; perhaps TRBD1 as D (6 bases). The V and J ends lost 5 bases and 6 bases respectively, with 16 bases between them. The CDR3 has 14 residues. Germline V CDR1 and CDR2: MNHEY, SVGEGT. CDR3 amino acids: CASSRDTDWHGYTF. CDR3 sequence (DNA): TGTGCCAGCAGTCGGGACACGGATTGGCATGGCTACACCTTC.

The CDR3 DNA is TGCGCCAGCAAGAGTCCCGGGACAGCCAAGGTGAACACTGAAGCTTTCTTT. Translating gives CASKSPGTAKVNTEAFF. The rearrangement links TRBV10-2 to TRBJ1-1; 7 positions match TRBD1. Germline CDR1 is WSHSY and CDR2 is SAAADI. V trimming: 7 bases; J trimming: 0 bases; junction bases outside the gene matches: 14. The CDR3 totals 17 residues.

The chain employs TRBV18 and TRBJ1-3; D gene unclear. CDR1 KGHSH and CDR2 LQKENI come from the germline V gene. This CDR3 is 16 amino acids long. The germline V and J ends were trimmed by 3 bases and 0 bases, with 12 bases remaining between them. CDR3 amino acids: CASSPAGLYSGNTIYF. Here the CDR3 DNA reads TGTGCCAGCTCACCTGCAGGCCTTTACTCTGGAAACACCATATATTTT.

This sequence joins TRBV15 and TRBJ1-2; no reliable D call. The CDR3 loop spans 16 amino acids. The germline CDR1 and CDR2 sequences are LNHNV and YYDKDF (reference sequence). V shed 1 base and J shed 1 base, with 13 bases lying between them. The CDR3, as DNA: TGTGCCACCAGCAGAGCCCCAACAGTCATTAACTATGGCTACACCTTC. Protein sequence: CATSRAPTVINYGYTF.

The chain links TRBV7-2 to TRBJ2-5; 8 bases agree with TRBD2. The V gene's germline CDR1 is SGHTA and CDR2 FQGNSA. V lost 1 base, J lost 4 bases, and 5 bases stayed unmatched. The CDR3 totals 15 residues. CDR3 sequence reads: CASSLETSGRETQYF. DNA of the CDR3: TGTGCCAGCAGCTTAGAAACTAGCGGAAGAGAGACCCAGTACTTC.

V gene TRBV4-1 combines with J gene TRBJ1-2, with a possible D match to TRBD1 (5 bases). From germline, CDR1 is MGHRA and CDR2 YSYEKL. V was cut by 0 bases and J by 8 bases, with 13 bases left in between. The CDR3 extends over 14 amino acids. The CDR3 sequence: CASSQDQAGRGYTF. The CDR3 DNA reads TGCGCCAGCAGCCAAGATCAGGCAGGGAGGGGCTACACCTTC.

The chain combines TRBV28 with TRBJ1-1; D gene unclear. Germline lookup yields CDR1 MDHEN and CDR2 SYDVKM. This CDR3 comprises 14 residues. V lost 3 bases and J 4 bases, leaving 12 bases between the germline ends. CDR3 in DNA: TGTGCCAGCAGTTTGCTAAACGGTGGCACTGAAGCTTTCTTT. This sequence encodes CASSLLNGGTEAFF. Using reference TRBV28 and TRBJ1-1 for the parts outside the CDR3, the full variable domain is DVKVTQSSRYLVKRTGEKVFLECVQDMDHENMFWYRQDPGLGLRLIYFSYDVKMKEKGDIPEGYSVSREKKERFSLILESASTNQTSMYLCASSLLNGGTEAFFGQGTRLTVV.

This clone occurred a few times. DNA of the CDR3: TGCGCCAGCAGCCAAGGAGACAGGGGGCGTGAGCCCCAGCATTTT. Translation gives CASSQGDRGREPQHF. V is TRBV4-1 and J is TRBJ1-5; 10 bases are shared with TRBD1. The CDR3 totals 15 residues. The germline CDR1 and CDR2 sequences are MGHRA and YSYEKL. J lost 8 bases, V lost 1 base, and 5 bases had no gene match.

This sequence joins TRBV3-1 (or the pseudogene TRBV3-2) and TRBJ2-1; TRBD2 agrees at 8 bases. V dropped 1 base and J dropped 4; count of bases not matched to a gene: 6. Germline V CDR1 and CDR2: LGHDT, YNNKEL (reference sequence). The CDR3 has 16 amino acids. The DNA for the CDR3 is TGTGCCAGCAGCCAAGCCGGAGCGGGGGTATACAATGAGCAGTTCTTC. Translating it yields CASSQAGAGVYNEQFF.

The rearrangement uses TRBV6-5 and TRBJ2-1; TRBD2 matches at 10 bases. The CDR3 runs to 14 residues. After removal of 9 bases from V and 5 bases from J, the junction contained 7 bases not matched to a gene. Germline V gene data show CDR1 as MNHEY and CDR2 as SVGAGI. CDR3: CASHRLAGDNEQFF. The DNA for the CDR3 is TGTGCCAGTCATAGACTAGCGGGCGACAATGAGCAGTTCTTC.

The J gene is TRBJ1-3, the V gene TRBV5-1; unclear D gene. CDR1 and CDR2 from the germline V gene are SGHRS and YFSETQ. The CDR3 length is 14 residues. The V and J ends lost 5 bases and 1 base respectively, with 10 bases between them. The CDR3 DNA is TGCGCCAGCAGTACTGGAGGGTCTGGAAACACCATATATTTT. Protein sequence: CASSTGGSGNTIYF.